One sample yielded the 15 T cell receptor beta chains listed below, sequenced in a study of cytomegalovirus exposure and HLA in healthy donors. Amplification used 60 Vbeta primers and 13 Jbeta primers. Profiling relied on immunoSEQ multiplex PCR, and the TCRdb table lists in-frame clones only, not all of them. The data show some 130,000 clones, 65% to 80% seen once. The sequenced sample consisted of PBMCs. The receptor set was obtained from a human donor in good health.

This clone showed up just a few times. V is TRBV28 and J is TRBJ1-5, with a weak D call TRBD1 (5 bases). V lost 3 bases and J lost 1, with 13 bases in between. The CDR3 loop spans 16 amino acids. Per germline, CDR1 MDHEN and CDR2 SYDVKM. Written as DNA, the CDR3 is TGTGCCAGCAGTTTCGAGAAGGGGTTGAGCAATCAGCCCCAGCATTTT. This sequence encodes CASSFEKGLSNQPQHF.

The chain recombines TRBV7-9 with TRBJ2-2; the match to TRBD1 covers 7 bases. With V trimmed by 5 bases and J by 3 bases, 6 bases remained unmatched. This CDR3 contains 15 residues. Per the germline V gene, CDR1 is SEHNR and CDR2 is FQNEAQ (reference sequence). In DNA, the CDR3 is TGTGCCAGCAGCCGACAGGGTGGGGACACCGGGGAGCTGTTTTTT. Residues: CASSRQGGDTGELFF.

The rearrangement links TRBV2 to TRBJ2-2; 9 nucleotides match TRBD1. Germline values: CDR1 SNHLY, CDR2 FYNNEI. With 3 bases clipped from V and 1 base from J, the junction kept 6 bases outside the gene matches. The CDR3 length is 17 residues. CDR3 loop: CASSEADRGENTGELFF. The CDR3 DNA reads TGTGCCAGCAGTGAGGCGGACAGGGGCGAGAACACCGGGGAGCTGTTTTTT.

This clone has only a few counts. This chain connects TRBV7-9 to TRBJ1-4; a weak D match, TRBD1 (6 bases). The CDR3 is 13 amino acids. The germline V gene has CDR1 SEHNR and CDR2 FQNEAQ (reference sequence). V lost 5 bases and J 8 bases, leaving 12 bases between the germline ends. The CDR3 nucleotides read TGTGCCAGCAGCCGAGGGGGGGAAGAAAAACTGTTTTTT. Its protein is CASSRGGEEKLFF. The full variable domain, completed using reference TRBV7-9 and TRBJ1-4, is DTGVSQNPRHKITKRGQNVTFRCDPISEHNRLYWYRQTLGQGPEFLTYFQNEAQLEKSRLLSDRFSAERPKGSFSTLEIQRTEQGDSAMYLCASSRGGEEKLFFGSGTQLSVL.

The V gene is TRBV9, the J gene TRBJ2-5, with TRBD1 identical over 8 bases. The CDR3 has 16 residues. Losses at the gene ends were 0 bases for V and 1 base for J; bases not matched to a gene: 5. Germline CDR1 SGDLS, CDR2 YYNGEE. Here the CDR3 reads CASSVGTGGIQETQYF. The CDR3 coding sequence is TGTGCCAGCAGCGTAGGAACAGGGGGTATCCAAGAGACCCAGTACTTC.

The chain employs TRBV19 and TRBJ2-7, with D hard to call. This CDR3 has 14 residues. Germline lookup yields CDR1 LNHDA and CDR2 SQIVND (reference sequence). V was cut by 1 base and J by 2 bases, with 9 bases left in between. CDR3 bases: TGTGCCAGTAGTATAGGAGGCTCGACCTACGAGCAGTACTTC. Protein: CASSIGGSTYEQYF.

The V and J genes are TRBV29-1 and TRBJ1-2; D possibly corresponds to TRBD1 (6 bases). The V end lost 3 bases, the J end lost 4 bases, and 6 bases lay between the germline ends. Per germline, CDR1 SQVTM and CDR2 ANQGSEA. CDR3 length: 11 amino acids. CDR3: CSVEGAYGYTF. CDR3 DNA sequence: TGCAGCGTTGAGGGGGCCTATGGCTACACCTTC.

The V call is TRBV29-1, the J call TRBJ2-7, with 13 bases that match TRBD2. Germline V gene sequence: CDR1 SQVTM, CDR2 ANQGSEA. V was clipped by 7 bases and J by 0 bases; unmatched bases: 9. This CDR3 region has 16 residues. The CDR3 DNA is TGCAGCGCTGACAGGGGACTAGCGGGAAGCTCCTACGAGCAGTACTTC. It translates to CSADRGLAGSSYEQYF.

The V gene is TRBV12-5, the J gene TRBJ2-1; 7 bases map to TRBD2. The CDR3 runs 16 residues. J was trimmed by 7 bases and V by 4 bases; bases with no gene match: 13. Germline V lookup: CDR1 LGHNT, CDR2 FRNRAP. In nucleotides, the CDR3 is TGTGCTAGTGGTTACTCTAGCGGTAGCCTGGTTAATGAGCAGTTCTTC. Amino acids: CASGYSSGSLVNEQFF.

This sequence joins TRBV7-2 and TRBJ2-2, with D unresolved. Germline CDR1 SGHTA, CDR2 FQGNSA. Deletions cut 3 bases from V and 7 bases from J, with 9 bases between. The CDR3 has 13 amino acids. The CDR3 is CASSFVLNGELFF. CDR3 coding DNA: TGTGCCAGCAGCTTCGTCTTAAACGGGGAGCTGTTTTTT. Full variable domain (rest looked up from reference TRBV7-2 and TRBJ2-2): GAGVSQSPSNKVTEKGKDVELRCDPISGHTALYWYRQSLGQGLEFLIYFQGNSAPDKSGLPSDRFSAERTGGSVSTLTIQRTQQEDSAVYLCASSFVLNGELFFGEGSRLTVL.

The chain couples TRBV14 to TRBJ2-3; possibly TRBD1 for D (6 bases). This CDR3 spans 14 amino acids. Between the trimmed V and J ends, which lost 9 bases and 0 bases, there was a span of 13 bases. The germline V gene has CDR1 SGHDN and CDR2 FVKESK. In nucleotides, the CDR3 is TGTGCCAGTAACAGGGACCTTAGCACAGATACGCAGTATTTT. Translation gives CASNRDLSTDTQYF.

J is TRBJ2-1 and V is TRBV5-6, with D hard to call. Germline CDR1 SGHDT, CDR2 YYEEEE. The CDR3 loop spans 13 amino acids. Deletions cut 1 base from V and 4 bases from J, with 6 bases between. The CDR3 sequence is CASSLIAYNEQFF. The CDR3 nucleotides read TGTGCCAGCAGCTTGATTGCGTACAATGAGCAGTTCTTC.

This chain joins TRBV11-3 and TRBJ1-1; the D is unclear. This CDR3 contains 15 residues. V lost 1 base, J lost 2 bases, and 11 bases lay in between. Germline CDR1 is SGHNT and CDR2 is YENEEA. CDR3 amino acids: CASSLGSEINTEAFF. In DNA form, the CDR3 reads TGTGCCAGCAGCTTAGGCTCGGAGATTAACACTGAAGCTTTCTTT.

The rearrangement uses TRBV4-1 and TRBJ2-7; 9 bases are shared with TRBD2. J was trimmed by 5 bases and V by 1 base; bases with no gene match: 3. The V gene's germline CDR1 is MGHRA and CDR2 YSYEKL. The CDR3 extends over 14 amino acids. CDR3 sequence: CASSQAAGGNEQYF. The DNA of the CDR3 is TGCGCCAGCAGCCAAGCGGCGGGGGGGAACGAGCAGTACTTC.

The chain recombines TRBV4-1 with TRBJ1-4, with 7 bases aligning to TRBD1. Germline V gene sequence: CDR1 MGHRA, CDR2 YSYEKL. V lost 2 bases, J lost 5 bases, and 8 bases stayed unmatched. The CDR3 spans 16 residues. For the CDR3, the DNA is TGCGCCAGCAGCCAATGGGACAGAGGGAACAATGAAAAACTGTTTTTT. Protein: CASSQWDRGNNEKLFF.